The 23 T cell receptor beta chains in this list originate from one sample, sequenced in a study of Graves' ophthalmopathy and Graves' hyperthyroidism (dated by TCRdb to the late 2010s). Reads for this sample came from an Illumina HiSeq 2000. For repertoire sequencing, TCR beta CDR3 regions were amplified from RNA transcripts. HTBI primers and the Qiagen OneStep RT-PCR kit were used in a first-round RT-PCR, which was followed by a second-round multiplex PCR, size selection and purification. TCRdb cleaned the public reads at Q25 with fastp, built clones with MiXCR and kept in-frame beta chains. Rows matching on CDR3 protein sequence are summarized as one entry with the most common DNA and genes. In this sample the table shows over a million distinct CDR3 sequences, 36% of which occur a single time. The ten largest clones add up to approximately 10% of the sample. The sample consisted of peripheral blood or thyroid tissue (not recorded which). The receptor source for this set is an adult man with Graves' hyperthyroidism.

Ten or more counts support this clonotype. This chain links TRBV20-1 with TRBJ1-5; 8 nucleotides agree with TRBD1. Germline V gene data show CDR1 as DFQATT and CDR2 as SNEGSKA (reference sequence). Germline trimming cut 6 bases from V and 5 bases from J; bases unmatched to any gene: 12. The CDR3 spans 15 residues. The CDR3 protein is CSARTGFAGDQPQHF. DNA of the CDR3: TGCAGTGCCCGGACAGGGTTTGCTGGAGATCAGCCCCAGCATTTT.

The rearrangement joins TRBV5-1 to TRBJ2-7; D possibly uses TRBD1 or TRBD2 (5 bases each). CDR1 SGHRS and CDR2 YFSETQ come from the germline V gene. V lost 3 bases to trimming and J lost 5 bases, with 18 bases between them. CDR3 size: 15 residues. CDR3 DNA: TGCGCCAGCAGCTCTGGTCCGGGGCTTACGAACGAGCAGTACTTC. This translates into CASSSGPGLTNEQYF.

V usage is TRBV5-1 and J usage is TRBJ1-1; D not certain. Trimming shortened V by 6 bases and J by 4 bases, and 13 bases separated the two germline ends. Per the germline V gene, CDR1 is SGHRS and CDR2 is YFSETQ. This CDR3 spans 13 amino acids. DNA of the CDR3: TGCGCCAGCACCTCGCGACTGAGCACTGAAGCTTTCTTT. This encodes CASTSRLSTEAFF.

This clonotype was detected a few times. CDR3 in amino acids: CASSSTGIREGATGLGSPLHF. The CDR3 DNA reads as TGTGCCAGCAGCTCAACTGGAATACGCGAGGGAGCGACAGGGCTGGGTTCACCCCTCCACTTT. The J gene is TRBJ1-6, the V gene TRBV6-6, with 7 bases matching TRBD1. The V and J ends lost 6 bases and 9 bases, in that order; junction bases with no gene match: 29. Looked up from germline, CDR1 is MNHNY and CDR2 is SVGAGI (reference sequence). This CDR3 comprises 21 residues.

The CDR3 sequence: CSVVAGGSKYNEQFF. The DNA for the CDR3 is TGCAGCGTAGTAGCGGGGGGTTCCAAATACAATGAGCAGTTCTTC. The V and J genes are TRBV29-1 and TRBJ2-1; 10 bases line up with TRBD2. Germline V lookup: CDR1 SQVTM, CDR2 ANQGSEA. After removal of 6 bases from V and 4 bases from J, the junction contained 9 bases not matched to a gene. This CDR3 contains 15 residues.

Many counts were recorded for this clonotype. V is TRBV29-1 and J is TRBJ2-7; no definite D call. The CDR3 has 13 residues. The ends were cut back, 0 bases at V and 3 bases at J, with 9 bases in the middle. Germline lookup yields CDR1 SQVTM and CDR2 ANQGSEA. The CDR3 coding sequence is TGCAGCGTTGAAGATCAACGGAGCTACGAGCAGTACTTC. This codes for CSVEDQRSYEQYF.

The J gene is TRBJ2-7, the V gene TRBV29-1; 14 nucleotides match TRBD2. Unmatched junction bases numbered 7, after V lost 6 bases and J lost 0 bases. The CDR3 sequence is 16 residues long. Germline-derived CDR1 and CDR2 are SQVTM and ANQGSEA. CDR3 DNA sequence: TGCAGCGTGAGGCCCGGGACTAGCGGGAGCTCCTACGAGCAGTACTTC. Protein sequence: CSVRPGTSGSSYEQYF.

This chain joins TRBV7-2 and TRBJ2-7; TRBD1 aligns across 9 bases. Germline V gene sequence: CDR1 SGHTA, CDR2 FQGNSA. V lost 7 bases and J lost 8; bases outside the gene matches: 6. CDR3 size: 12 residues. The CDR3 protein is CASNPTGGQQYF. The CDR3 DNA reads TGTGCCAGCAACCCGACAGGGGGGCAGCAGTACTTC. Drawing the rest from reference TRBV7-2 and TRBJ2-7, the complete variable domain is GAGVSQSPSNKVTEKGKDVELRCDPISGHTALYWYRQSLGQGLEFLIYFQGNSAPDKSGLPSDRFSAERTGGSVSTLTIQRTQQEDSAVYLCASNPTGGQQYFGPGTRLTVT.

For the CDR3, the DNA is TGCAGCGTTAAGACCCCGGTGAACTACGAGCAGTACTTC. It is translated as CSVKTPVNYEQYF. The chain carries TRBV29-1 and TRBJ2-7; D ambiguous. Trimming took off 5 bases at V and 3 bases at J, with 14 bases between the two ends. The length of the CDR3 is 13 residues. Germline V lookup: CDR1 SQVTM, CDR2 ANQGSEA.

This chain connects TRBV2 to TRBJ1-4; no clear D gene. Germline CDR1 reads SNHLY; CDR2 reads FYNNEI. The CDR3 spans 14 residues. V was cut by 5 bases and J by 5 bases, with 12 bases left in between. DNA for the CDR3: TGTGCCAGCAGTTTTAAGTTGACAAATGAAAAACTGTTTTTT. This codes for CASSFKLTNEKLFF.

This CDR3 reads CASSPRLDQPQHF. The CDR3 DNA reads as TGTGCCAGCTCACCCCGATTAGACCAGCCCCAGCATTTT. J is TRBJ1-5 and V is TRBV14; D not resolved. V shed 8 bases and J shed 7 bases, with 15 bases lying between them. Germline V gene data show CDR1 as SGHDN and CDR2 as FVKESK. CDR3 length: 13 amino acids. Full variable domain (rest looked up from reference TRBV14 and TRBJ1-5): EAGVTQFPSHSVIEKGQTVTLRCDPISGHDNLYWYRRVMGKEIKFLLHFVKESKQDESGMPNNRFLAERTGGTYSTLKVQPAELEDSGVYFCASSPRLDQPQHFGDGTRLSIL.

The sample holds many counts of this clonotype. The V and J genes are TRBV7-9 and TRBJ1-5; TRBD1 matches 7 bases. Trimming took 11 bases from V and 1 from J; bases not matched to a gene: 5. The CDR3 is made up of 13 amino acids. Germline CDR1 SEHNR, CDR2 FQNEAQ (reference sequence). CDR3 DNA: TGTGCCTGCCGACAGGGCAGCAATCAGCCCCAGCATTTT. Amino acids: CACRQGSNQPQHF. Combining the CDR3 with reference TRBV7-9 and TRBJ1-5 gives the whole variable domain DTGVSQNPRHKITKRGQNVTFRCDPISEHNRLYWYRQTLGQGPEFLTYFQNEAQLEKSRLLSDRFSAERPKGSFSTLEIQRTEQGDSAMYLCACRQGSNQPQHFGDGTRLSIL.

In the case of this clonotype: At one boundary the junction diverges from the germline segment, which might be a read error. This chain links TRBV10-1 with TRBJ1-2; D unresolved. This CDR3 contains 16 residues. Per germline, CDR1 WNHNN and CDR2 SYGVQD (reference sequence). The CDR3 protein is CASSSNNRPANYGYTF. The CDR3 DNA reads as TGTGCCAGCAGTTCCAACAACCGGCCAGCTAACTATGGCTACACCTTC.

This clonotype showed up many times. The V call is TRBV5-1, the J call TRBJ2-7; a possible D gene is TRBD2 (6 bases). CDR3 length: 17 amino acids. Germline V gives CDR1 SGHRS, CDR2 YFSETQ. V lost 4 bases and J 2 bases, leaving 22 bases between the germline ends. The CDR3 DNA sequence: TGCGCCAGCAGCCCGGGGGAAACGGGCCTCATCGCCTACGAGCAGTACTTC. As protein: CASSPGETGLIAYEQYF.

This clonotype was observed at least ten times. This sequence joins TRBV7-8 and TRBJ1-2; 9 bases match TRBD1. Trimming took 1 base from V and 8 from J; bases not matched to a gene: 8. CDR1 is SGHVS and CDR2 is FQNEAQ in the germline V gene. The CDR3 consists of 15 residues. The CDR3 bases are TGTGCCAGCAGCTTAGAAGGGACAGGGAAATTGGGCTACACCTTC. Its protein is CASSLEGTGKLGYTF.

The chain uses TRBV25-1 and TRBJ1-1, with D tentatively TRBD1 (6 bases). The CDR3 has 11 amino acids. V shed 11 bases and J shed 4 bases, with 11 bases lying between them. From germline, CDR1 is MGHDK and CDR2 SYGVNS. CDR3: CAGIQGTEAFF. The CDR3 nucleotides read TGTGCCGGAATACAGGGCACTGAAGCTTTCTTT.

Regarding this clonotype: Compared with germline, one end of the junction differs, possibly owing to a read error. V usage is TRBV7-2 and J usage is TRBJ2-5; D ambiguous. The CDR3 length is 8 residues. Germline lookup yields CDR1 SGHTA and CDR2 FQGNSA. CDR3 DNA: TGTGCCAGCAGCACTCGGGACTTC. This translates into CASSTRDF.

The table lists this clonotype with a few counts. The chain recombines TRBV12-3 or TRBV12-4 with TRBJ2-7, with D perhaps matching TRBD2 (7 bases). Trimming took off 7 bases at V and 3 bases at J, with 19 bases between the two ends. This CDR3 is 15 amino acids long. The CDR3 spells CASTKRGGAGYEQYF. CDR3 nucleotides: TGTGCCAGCACCAAACGAGGGGGGGCTGGCTACGAGCAGTACTTC.

This clonotype was counted at least ten times. This chain joins TRBV5-1 and TRBJ2-7, with D perhaps TRBD1 (6 bases). The germline V and J ends were trimmed by 4 bases and 3 bases, with 14 bases remaining between them. This CDR3 spans 14 amino acids. CDR1 and CDR2 from the germline V gene are SGHRS and YFSETQ. The CDR3 DNA is TGCGCCAGCAGCGTCACAGGGACGCTCTACGAGCAGTACTTC. The encoded protein is CASSVTGTLYEQYF.

Turning to this clonotype: With a much larger clone just one base away, this may be a read error. J is TRBJ2-5 and V is TRBV7-9; D might be TRBD1 (6 bases). Germline V lookup: CDR1 SEHNR, CDR2 FQNEAQ (reference sequence). The CDR3 sequence is 15 residues long. The CDR3, as DNA: TGTGCCAGCAGCCCCGGACAGTACTCGGAAGAGGCCCAGTACTTC. This codes for CASSPGQYSEEAQYF.

V usage is TRBV6-5 and J usage is TRBJ1-1; D gene unclear. Trimming removed 0 bases from V and 3 bases from J, with 20 bases in between. Germline V gene data show CDR1 as MNHEY and CDR2 as SVGAGI. The CDR3 loop spans 18 amino acids. Written as DNA, the CDR3 is TGTGCCAGCAGTTACTCGAACGGGTATTCTTTTCGGGACACTGAAGCTTTCTTT. Translating gives CASSYSNGYSFRDTEAFF.

This clonotype appeared many times. V gene TRBV30 combines with J gene TRBJ1-2; D is uncertain. This CDR3 contains 13 residues. Trimming removed 3 bases from V and 6 bases from J, with 14 bases in between. Germline lookup yields CDR1 GTSNPN and CDR2 SVGIG (reference sequence). CDR3 protein: CAWRATPADGYTF. CDR3 DNA: TGTGCCTGGAGAGCGACCCCGGCGGATGGCTACACCTTC.

About this clonotype itself: At one of its ends the junction is not consistent with the germline gene, which may arise from a read error. This chain connects TRBV11-2 to TRBJ1-1; 7 bases line up with TRBD1. Germline CDR1 SGHAT, CDR2 FQNNGV. The CDR3 is 17 residues long. CDR3 amino acids: CASSLPKGALSPTEAYF. The CDR3 coding sequence is TGTGCCAGCAGCTTACCAAAGGGGGCTCTTAGCCCGACTGAAGCTTACTTT.